This T cell receptor beta chain is from a study of cytomegalovirus exposure and HLA in healthy donors. The CDR3 contains 19 residues. Germline CDR1 reads MGHRA; CDR2 reads YSYEKL. V was clipped by 0 bases and J by 6 bases; unmatched bases: 13. The PCR employed 60 Vbeta primers together with 13 Jbeta primers. Produced via immunoSEQ multiplex PCR; TCRdb's table is partial and in-frame only. The sample has 95,000 to 150,000 clones, roughly 80% seen once; the top ten hold approximately 2.1%. This clonotype was sampled from a man aged 30 to 39 in good health and CMV-seronegative. This chain joins TRBV4-1 and TRBJ2-2; TRBD2 matches at 10 bases. Material: PBMCs. This chain's CDR3 is CASSQDSSGGVNLAGELFF. The CDR3 nucleotides are TGCGCCAGCAGCCAAGATTCGAGCGGGGGGGTTAATTTAGCCGGGGAGCTGTTTTTT.